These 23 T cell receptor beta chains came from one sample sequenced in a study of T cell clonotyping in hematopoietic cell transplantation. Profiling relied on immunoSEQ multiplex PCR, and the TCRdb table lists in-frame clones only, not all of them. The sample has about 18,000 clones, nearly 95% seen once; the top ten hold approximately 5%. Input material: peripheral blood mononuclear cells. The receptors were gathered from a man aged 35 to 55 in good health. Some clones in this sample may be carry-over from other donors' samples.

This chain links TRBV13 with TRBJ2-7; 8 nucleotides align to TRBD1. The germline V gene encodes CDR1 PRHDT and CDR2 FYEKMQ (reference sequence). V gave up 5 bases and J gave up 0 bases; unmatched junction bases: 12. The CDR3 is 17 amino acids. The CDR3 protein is CASSPRTGGLSSYEQYF. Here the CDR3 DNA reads TGTGCCAGCAGCCCGCGAACAGGGGGGCTGTCCTCCTACGAGCAGTACTTC.

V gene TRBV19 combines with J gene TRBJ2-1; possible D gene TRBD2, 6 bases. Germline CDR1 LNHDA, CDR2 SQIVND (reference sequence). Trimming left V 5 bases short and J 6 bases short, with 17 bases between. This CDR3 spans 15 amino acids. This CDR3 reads CASSPWKDYANEQFF. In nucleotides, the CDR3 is TGTGCCAGTAGTCCCTGGAAGGACTACGCCAATGAGCAGTTCTTC.

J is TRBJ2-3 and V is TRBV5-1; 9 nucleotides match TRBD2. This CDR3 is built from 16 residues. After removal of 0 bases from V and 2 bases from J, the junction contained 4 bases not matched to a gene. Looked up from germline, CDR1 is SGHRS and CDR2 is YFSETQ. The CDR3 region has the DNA TGCGCCAGCAGCTTGGCCAGCGGGGGGATCACAGATACGCAGTATTTT. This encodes CASSLASGGITDTQYF.

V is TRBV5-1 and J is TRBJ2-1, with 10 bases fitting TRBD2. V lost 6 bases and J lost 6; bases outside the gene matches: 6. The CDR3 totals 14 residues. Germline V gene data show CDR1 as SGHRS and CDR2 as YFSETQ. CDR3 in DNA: TGCGCCAGCATGCCAGCGGGAGGGCCCAATGAGCAGTTCTTC. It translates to CASMPAGGPNEQFF.

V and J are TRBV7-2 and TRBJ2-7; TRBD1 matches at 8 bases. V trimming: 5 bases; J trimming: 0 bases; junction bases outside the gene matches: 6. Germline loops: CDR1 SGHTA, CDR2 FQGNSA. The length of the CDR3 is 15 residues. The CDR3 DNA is TGTGCCAGCAGCGCAGGGACAGGCTCCTCCTACGAGCAGTACTTC. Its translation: CASSAGTGSSYEQYF.

CDR3 nucleotide sequence: TGTGCTAGTGGTTGGGACCGGGAGCTGTTTTTT. This encodes CASGWDRELFF. V is TRBV12-5 and J is TRBJ2-2, with D possibly called TRBD1 or TRBD2 (5 bases each). V was trimmed by 4 bases and J by 9 bases, leaving 6 bases between them. CDR1 and CDR2 from the germline V gene are LGHNT and FRNRAP. The CDR3 length is 11 residues.

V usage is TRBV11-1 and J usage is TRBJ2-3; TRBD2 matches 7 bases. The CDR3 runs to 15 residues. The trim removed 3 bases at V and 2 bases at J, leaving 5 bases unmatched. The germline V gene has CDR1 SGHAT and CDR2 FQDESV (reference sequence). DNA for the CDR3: TGTGCCAGCAGCTTGGGGGAGGGATTCACAGATACGCAGTATTTT. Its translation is CASSLGEGFTDTQYF.

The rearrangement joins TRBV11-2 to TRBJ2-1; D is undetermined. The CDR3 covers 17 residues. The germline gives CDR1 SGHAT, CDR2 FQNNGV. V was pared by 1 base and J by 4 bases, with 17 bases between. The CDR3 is CASSLGPSGGYYNEQFF. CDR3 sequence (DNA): TGTGCCAGCAGCTTAGGCCCCTCCGGCGGCTATTACAATGAGCAGTTCTTC. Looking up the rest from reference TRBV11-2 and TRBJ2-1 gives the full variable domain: EAGVAQSPRYKIIEKRQSVAFWCNPISGHATLYWYQQILGQGPKLLIQFQNNGVVDDSQLPKDRFSAERLKGVDSTLKIQPAKLEDSAVYLCASSLGPSGGYYNEQFFGPGTRLTVL.

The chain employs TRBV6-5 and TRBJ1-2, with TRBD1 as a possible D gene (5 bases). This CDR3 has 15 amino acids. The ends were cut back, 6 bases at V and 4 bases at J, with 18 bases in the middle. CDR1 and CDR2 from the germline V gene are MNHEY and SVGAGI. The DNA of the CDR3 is TGTGCCAGCAGCCCTAACCATGGGGACGTCTATGGCTACACCTTC. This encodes CASSPNHGDVYGYTF.

The DNA for the CDR3 is TGCGCCAGCAGCTCCGCAGGGACTAACTATGGCTACACCTTC. As protein: CASSSAGTNYGYTF. V is TRBV5-1 and J is TRBJ1-2, with D maybe TRBD1 (5 bases). The CDR3 is 14 residues long. Trimming took off 3 bases at V and 0 bases at J, with 9 bases between the two ends. The germline V gene encodes CDR1 SGHRS and CDR2 YFSETQ.

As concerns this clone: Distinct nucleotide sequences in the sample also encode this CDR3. CDR3 sequence: CAISEGGTEAFF. CDR3 DNA sequence: TGTGCCATCAGTGAGGGTGGCACTGAAGCTTTCTTT. The rearrangement uses TRBV10-3 and TRBJ1-1; D is uncertain. Trimming took off 2 bases at V and 4 bases at J, with 5 bases between the two ends. The CDR3 spans 12 residues. Per germline, CDR1 ENHRY and CDR2 SYGVKD.

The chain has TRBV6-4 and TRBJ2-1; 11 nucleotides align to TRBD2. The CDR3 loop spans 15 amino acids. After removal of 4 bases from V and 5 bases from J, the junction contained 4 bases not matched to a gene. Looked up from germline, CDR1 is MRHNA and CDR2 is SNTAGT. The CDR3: CASSVTSGDNNEQFF. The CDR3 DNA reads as TGTGCCAGCAGTGTGACTAGCGGGGATAACAATGAGCAGTTCTTC.

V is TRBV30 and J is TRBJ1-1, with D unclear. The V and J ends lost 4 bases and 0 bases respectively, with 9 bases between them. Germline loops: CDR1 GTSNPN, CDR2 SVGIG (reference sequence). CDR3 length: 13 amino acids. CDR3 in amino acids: CAWKGFMNTEAFF. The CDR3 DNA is TGTGCCTGGAAGGGATTCATGAACACTGAAGCTTTCTTT.

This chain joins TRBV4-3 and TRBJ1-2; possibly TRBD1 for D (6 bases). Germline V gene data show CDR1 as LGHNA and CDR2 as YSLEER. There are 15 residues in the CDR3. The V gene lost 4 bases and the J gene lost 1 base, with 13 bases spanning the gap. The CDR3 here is CASSRNLDSNYGYTF. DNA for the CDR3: TGCGCCAGCAGCCGAAACCTGGACAGTAACTATGGCTACACCTTC.

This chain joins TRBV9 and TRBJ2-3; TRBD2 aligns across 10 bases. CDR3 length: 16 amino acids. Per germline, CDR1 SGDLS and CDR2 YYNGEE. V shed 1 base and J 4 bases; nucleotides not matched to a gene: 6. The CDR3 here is CASSVPKRGGPDTQYF. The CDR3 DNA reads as TGTGCCAGCAGCGTACCAAAGCGGGGGGGCCCAGATACGCAGTATTTT. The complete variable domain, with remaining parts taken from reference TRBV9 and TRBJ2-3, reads DSGVTQTPKHLITATGQRVTLRCSPRSGDLSVYWYQQSLDQGLQFLIQYYNGEERAKGNILERFSAQQFPDLHSELNLSSLELGDSALYFCASSVPKRGGPDTQYFGPGTRLTVL.

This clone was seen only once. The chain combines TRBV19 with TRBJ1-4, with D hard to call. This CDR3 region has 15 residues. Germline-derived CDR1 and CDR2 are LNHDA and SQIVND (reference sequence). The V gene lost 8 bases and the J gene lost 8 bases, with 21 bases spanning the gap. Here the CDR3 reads CASHSRAGSGEKLFF. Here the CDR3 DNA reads TGTGCCAGTCACTCCCGTGCCGGTTCTGGAGAAAAACTGTTTTTT.

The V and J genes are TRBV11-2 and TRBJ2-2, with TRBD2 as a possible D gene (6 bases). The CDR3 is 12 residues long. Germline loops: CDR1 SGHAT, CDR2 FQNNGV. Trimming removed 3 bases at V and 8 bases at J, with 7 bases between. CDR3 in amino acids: CASSLGRGELFF. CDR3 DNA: TGTGCCAGCAGCTTGGGGAGGGGGGAGCTGTTTTTT.

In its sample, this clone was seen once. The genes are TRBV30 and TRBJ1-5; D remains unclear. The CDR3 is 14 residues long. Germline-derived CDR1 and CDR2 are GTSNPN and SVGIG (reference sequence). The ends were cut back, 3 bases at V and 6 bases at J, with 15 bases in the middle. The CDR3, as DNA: TGTGCCTGGAGCGCCTCCGGATTGGGTCAGCCCCAGCATTTT. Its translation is CAWSASGLGQPQHF.

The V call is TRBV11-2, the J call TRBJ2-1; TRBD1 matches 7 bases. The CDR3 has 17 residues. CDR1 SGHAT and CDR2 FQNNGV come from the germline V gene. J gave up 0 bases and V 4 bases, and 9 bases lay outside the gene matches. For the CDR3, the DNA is TGTGCCAGCAGCTCCTACCGGGACAGAGTCTCCTACAATGAGCAGTTCTTC. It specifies CASSSYRDRVSYNEQFF.

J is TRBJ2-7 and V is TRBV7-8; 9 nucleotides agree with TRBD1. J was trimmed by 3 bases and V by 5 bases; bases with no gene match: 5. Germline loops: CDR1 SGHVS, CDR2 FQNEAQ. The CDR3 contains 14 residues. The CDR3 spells CASSGPGQGYEQYF. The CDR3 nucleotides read TGTGCCAGCAGCGGCCCGGGACAGGGCTACGAGCAGTACTTC.

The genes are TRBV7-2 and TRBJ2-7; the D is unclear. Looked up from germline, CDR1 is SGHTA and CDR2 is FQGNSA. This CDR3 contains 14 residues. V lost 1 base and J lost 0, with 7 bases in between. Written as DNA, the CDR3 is TGTGCCAGCAGCTTAGGCGGAATCTCCTACGAGCAGTACTTC. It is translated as CASSLGGISYEQYF.

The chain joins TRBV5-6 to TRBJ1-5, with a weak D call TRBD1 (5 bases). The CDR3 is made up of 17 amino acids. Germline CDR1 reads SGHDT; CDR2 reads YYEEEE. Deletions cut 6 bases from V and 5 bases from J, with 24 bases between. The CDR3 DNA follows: TGTGCCAGCAACCTGACAGCGCCCATCGAACTTCATCAGCCCCAGCATTTT. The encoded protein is CASNLTAPIELHQPQHF.

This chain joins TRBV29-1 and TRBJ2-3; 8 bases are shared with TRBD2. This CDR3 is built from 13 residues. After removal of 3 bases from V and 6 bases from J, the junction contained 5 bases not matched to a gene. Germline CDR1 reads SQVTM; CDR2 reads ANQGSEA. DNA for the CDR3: TGCAGCGTTGATCGCGGCGGGAGGGATACGCAGTATTTT. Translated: CSVDRGGRDTQYF.